These 10 T cell receptor beta chains were all obtained from the same sample, sequenced in a study of cytomegalovirus exposure and HLA in healthy donors. PCR amplification relied on 60 Vbeta primers (plus 13 Jbeta primers). The data were produced by immunoSEQ multiplex PCR, yet TCRdb's version contains in-frame clones alone and is incomplete. The sample carries around 130,000 clones, roughly 74% recorded once. Material for sequencing was PBMCs. The receptors stem from a man aged 40-49 years in good health and CMV-seropositive.

V usage is TRBV6-4 and J usage is TRBJ1-2; D uncertain. Germline values: CDR1 MRHNA, CDR2 SNTAGT. V lost 6 bases to trimming and J lost 4 bases, with 12 bases between them. The CDR3 totals 13 residues. The CDR3 loop is CASRRPSGYGYTF. The CDR3, as DNA: TGTGCCAGCAGGCGTCCCAGCGGCTATGGCTACACCTTC.

The rearrangement joins TRBV27 to TRBJ2-3; possible D gene TRBD2, 5 bases. This CDR3 comprises 17 residues. CDR1 and CDR2 from the germline V gene are MNHEY and SMNVEV (reference sequence). V dropped 6 bases and J dropped 0 bases, with 19 bases sitting between them. DNA of the CDR3: TGTGCCAGCAGCGCACTCGGAGGATTCTTTAGCACAGATACGCAGTATTTT. This encodes CASSALGGFFSTDTQYF.

This sequence joins TRBV2 and TRBJ1-2; tentatively, D is TRBD1 (6 bases). From germline, CDR1 is SNHLY and CDR2 FYNNEI. This CDR3 spans 13 amino acids. Between the trimmed V and J ends, which lost 1 base and 4 bases, there was a span of 7 bases. This chain's CDR3 is CASSEGDTYGYTF. In DNA, the CDR3 is TGTGCCAGCAGTGAAGGGGACACCTATGGCTACACCTTC.

This clone turned up a few times. This chain uses TRBV28 with TRBJ2-7; D is uncertain. The germline V gene encodes CDR1 MDHEN and CDR2 SYDVKM. The CDR3 contains 11 residues. V was cut by 6 bases and J by 3 bases, with 6 bases left in between. CDR3 nucleotide sequence: TGTGCCAGCAGGGGCTACTACGAGCAGTACTTC. Residues: CASRGYYEQYF. The entire variable domain, with the rest obtained from reference TRBV28 and TRBJ2-7, is as follows: DVKVTQSSRYLVKRTGEKVFLECVQDMDHENMFWYRQDPGLGLRLIYFSYDVKMKEKGDIPEGYSVSREKKERFSLILESASTNQTSMYLCASRGYYEQYFGPGTRLTVT.

V usage is TRBV7-2 and J usage is TRBJ1-4, with D possibly being TRBD1 (6 bases). Germline V gives CDR1 SGHTA, CDR2 FQGNSA. This CDR3 contains 14 residues. Trimming took 5 bases from V and 5 from J, leaving 12 bases between them. This chain's CDR3 is CASSAGQRNEKLFF. In DNA, the CDR3 is TGTGCCAGCAGCGCCGGACAGAGAAATGAAAAACTGTTTTTT.

V gene TRBV5-4 combines with J gene TRBJ2-7; tentatively, D is TRBD1 (5 bases). This CDR3 is 15 amino acids long. V gave up 0 bases and J gave up 4 bases, with 14 bases separating them. CDR1 and CDR2 from the germline V gene are SGHNT and YYREEE (reference sequence). The CDR3 is CASSLEARETYEQYF. The CDR3 DNA reads TGTGCCAGCAGCTTGGAGGCCAGGGAAACTTACGAGCAGTACTTC.

The chain is built from TRBV7-9 and TRBJ2-7; 11 bases match TRBD1. CDR1 is SEHNR and CDR2 is FQNEAQ in the germline V gene (reference sequence). CDR3 length: 16 amino acids. The junction had 9 bases not matched to a gene; V was cut back by 5 bases and J by 3 bases. CDR3 in amino acids: CASSQGDRGFFYEQYF. The CDR3, as DNA: TGTGCCAGCAGCCAAGGGGACAGGGGGTTTTTCTACGAGCAGTACTTC.

The V call is TRBV15, the J call TRBJ1-2; D may be TRBD1 (6 bases). The CDR3 extends over 15 amino acids. V gave up 3 bases and J gave up 3 bases, with 14 bases separating them. The germline gives CDR1 LNHNV, CDR2 YYDKDF (reference sequence). For the CDR3, the DNA is TGTGCCACCAGCAGGGGGGCCGGGGAAGACTATGGCTACACCTTC. It yields the protein CATSRGAGEDYGYTF.

The chain combines TRBV21-1 with TRBJ1-6. TRBV21-1 is described as a pseudogene. The CDR3 is 15 residues long. The CDR3 DNA sequence: TGTGCCAGCAGCAAAGCCCTTGACGGGAATTCACCCCTCCACTTT. Amino acids: CASSKALDGNSPLHF.

The gene calls are TRBV4-1 and TRBJ2-1; 7 nucleotides align to TRBD1. Trimming at V came to 6 bases and at J to 2 bases, leaving 7 bases not matched to a gene. From germline, CDR1 is MGHRA and CDR2 YSYEKL. The CDR3 runs 15 residues. The CDR3 is CASRQGEGAYNEQFF. The CDR3, as DNA: TGCGCCAGCAGGCAGGGGGAAGGAGCCTACAATGAGCAGTTCTTC.